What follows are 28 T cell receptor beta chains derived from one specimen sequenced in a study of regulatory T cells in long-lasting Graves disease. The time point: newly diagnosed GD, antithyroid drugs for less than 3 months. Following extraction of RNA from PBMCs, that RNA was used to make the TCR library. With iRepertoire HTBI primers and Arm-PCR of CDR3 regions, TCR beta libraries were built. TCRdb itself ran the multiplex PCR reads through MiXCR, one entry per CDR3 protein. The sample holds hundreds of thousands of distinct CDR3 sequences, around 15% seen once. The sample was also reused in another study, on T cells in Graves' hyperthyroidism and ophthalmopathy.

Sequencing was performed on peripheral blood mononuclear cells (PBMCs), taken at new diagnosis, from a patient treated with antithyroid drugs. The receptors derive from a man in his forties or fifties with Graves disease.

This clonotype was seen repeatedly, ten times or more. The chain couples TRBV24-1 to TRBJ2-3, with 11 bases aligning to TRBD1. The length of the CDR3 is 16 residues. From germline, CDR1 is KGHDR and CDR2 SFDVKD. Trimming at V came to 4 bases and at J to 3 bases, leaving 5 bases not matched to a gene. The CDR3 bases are TGTGCCACCAGTGACCCAGGACAGGGGGCAACAGATACGCAGTATTTT. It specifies CATSDPGQGATDTQYF.

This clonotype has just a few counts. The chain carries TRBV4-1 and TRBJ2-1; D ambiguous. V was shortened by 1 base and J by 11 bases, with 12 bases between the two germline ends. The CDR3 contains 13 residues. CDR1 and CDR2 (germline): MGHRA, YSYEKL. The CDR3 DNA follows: TGCGCCAGCAGCCAAGGCTACTTCCACCAGCAGTTCTTC. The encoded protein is CASSQGYFHQQFF.

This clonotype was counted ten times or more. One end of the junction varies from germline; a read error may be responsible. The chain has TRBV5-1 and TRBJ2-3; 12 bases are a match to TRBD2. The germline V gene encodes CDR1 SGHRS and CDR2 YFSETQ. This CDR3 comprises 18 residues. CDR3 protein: CASSLLLAGGPSTDTQYF. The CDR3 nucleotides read TGTGCCAGCAGCTTGTTACTAGCGGGGGGACCTAGCACAGATACGCAGTATTTT.

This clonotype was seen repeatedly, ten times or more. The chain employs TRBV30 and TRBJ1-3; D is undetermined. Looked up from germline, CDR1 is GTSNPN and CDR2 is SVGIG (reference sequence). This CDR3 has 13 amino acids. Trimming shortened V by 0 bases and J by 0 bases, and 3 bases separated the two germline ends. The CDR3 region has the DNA TGTGCCTGGAGTGTATCCTCTGGAAACACCATATATTTT. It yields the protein CAWSVSSGNTIYF.

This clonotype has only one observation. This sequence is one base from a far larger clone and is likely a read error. CDR3 region: CASSQWAGGPDTQYF. As DNA, the CDR3 is TGTGCCAGCAGCCAATGGGCGGGGGGGCCAGATACGCAGTATTTT. The chain employs TRBV5-4 and TRBJ2-3, with TRBD2 matching over 9 bases. The CDR3 extends over 15 amino acids. Germline V CDR1 and CDR2: SGHNT, YYREEE (reference sequence). Germline trimming cut 4 bases from V and 4 bases from J; bases unmatched to any gene: 7.

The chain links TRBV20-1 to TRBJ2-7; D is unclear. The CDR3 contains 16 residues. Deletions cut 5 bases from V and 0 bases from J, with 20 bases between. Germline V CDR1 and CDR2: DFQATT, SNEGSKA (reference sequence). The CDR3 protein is CSAAPQSGLNSYEQYF. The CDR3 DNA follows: TGCAGTGCTGCCCCCCAAAGTGGGCTAAACTCCTACGAGCAGTACTTC.

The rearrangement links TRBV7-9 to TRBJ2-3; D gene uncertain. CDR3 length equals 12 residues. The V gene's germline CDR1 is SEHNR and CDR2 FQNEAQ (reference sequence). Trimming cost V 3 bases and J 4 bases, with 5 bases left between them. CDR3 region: CASSFPADTQYF. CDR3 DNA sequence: TGTGCCAGCAGCTTTCCCGCAGATACGCAGTATTTT.

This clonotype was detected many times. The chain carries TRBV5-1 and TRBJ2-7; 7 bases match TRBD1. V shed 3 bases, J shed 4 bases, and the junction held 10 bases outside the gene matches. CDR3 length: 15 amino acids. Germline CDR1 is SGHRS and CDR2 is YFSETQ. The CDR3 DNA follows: TGCGCCAGCAGCTCCCGACCGGGACAGCCTTACGAGCAGTACTTC. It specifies CASSSRPGQPYEQYF.

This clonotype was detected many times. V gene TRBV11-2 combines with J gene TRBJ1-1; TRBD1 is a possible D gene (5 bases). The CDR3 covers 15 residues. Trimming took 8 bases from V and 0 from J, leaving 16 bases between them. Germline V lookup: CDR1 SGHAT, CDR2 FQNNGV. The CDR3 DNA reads TGTGCCAGCTCGAGGATGAGGGGACTGAACACTGAAGCTTTCTTT. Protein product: CASSRMRGLNTEAFF.

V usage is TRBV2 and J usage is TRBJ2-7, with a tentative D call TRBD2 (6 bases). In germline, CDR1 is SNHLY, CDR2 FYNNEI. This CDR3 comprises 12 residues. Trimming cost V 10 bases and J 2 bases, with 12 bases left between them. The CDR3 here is CAIRGTPYEQYF. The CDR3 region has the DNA TGTGCCATCCGGGGGACTCCCTACGAGCAGTACTTC.

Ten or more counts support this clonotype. CDR3 nucleotide sequence: TGCAGCGTTGGAGGGTCTAATTTTCCGGCTGAAGCTTTCTTT. As protein: CSVGGSNFPAEAFF. The chain uses TRBV29-1 and TRBJ1-1; D not resolved. V shed 4 bases and J shed 6 bases, with 18 bases lying between them. The germline V gene encodes CDR1 SQVTM and CDR2 ANQGSEA. The CDR3 consists of 14 residues.

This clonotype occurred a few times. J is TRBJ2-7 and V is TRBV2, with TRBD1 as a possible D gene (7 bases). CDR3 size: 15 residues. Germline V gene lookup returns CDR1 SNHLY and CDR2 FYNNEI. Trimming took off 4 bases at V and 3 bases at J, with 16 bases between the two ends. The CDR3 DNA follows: TGTGCCAGCAGTGCTTCCCGACAGGGACTCTACGAGCAGTACTTC. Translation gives CASSASRQGLYEQYF.

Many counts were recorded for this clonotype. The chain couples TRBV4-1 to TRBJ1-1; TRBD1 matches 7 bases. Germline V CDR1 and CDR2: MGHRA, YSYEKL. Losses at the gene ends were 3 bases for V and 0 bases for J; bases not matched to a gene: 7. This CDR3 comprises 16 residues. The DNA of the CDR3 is TGCGCCAGCAGCCAGGGACAGCGCCTCATGAACACTGAAGCTTTCTTT. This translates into CASSQGQRLMNTEAFF.

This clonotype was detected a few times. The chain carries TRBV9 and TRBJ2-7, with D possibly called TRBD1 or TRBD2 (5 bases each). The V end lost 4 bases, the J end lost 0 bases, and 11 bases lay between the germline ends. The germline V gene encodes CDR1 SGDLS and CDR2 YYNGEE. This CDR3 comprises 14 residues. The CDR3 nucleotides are TGTGCCAGCAGCTTCCGGGACGTCTCCTACGAGCAGTACTTC. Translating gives CASSFRDVSYEQYF.

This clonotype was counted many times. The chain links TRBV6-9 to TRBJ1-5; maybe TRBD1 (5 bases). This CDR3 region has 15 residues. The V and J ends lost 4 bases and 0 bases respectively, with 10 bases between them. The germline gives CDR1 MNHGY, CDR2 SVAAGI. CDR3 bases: TGTGCCAGCAGTTTCCGAGGGGTTAGCAATCAGCCCCAGCATTTT. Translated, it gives CASSFRGVSNQPQHF.

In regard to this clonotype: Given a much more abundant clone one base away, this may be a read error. As DNA, the CDR3 is TGTGCCAGCTCAAACCTCAGGGCTGCAGATACGCTGTATTTT. This encodes CASSNLRAADTLYF. The genes are TRBV18 and TRBJ2-3; a weak D match, TRBD1 (5 bases). Germline CDR1 is KGHSH and CDR2 is LQKENI. The CDR3 is 14 amino acids.

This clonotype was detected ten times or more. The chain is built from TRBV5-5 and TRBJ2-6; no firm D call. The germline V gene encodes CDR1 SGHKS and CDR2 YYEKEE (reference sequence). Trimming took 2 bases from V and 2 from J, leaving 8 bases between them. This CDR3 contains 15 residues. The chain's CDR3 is CASSLLQTGANVLTF. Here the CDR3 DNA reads TGTGCCAGCAGCTTACTTCAGACTGGGGCCAACGTCCTGACTTTC.

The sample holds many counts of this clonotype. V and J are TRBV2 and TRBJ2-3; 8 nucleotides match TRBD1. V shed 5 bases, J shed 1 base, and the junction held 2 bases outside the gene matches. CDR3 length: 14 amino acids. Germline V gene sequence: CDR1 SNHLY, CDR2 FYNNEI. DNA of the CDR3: TGTGCCAGCAGTCCGGACAGGGGCACAGATACGCAGTATTTT. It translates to CASSPDRGTDTQYF. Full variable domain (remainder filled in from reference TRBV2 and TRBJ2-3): EPEVTQTPSHQVTQMGQEVILRCVPISNHLYFYWYRQILGQKVEFLVSFYNNEISEKSEIFDDQFSVERPDGSNFTLKIRSTKLEDSAMYFCASSPDRGTDTQYFGPGTRLTVL.

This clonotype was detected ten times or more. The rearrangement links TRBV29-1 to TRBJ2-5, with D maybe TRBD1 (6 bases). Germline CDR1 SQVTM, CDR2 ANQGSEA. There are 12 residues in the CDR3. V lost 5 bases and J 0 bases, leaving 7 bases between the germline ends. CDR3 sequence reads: CSVNRDQETQYF. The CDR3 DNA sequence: TGCAGCGTTAACAGGGACCAAGAGACCCAGTACTTC.

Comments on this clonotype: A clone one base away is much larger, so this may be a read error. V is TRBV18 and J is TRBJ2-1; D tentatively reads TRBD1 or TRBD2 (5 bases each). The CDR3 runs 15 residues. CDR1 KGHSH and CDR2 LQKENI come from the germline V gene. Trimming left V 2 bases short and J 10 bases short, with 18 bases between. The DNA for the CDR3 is TGTGCCAGCTCACCAGAGAGGGGCTTTAGGTACGAGCAGTTCTTC. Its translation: CASSPERGFRYEQFF.

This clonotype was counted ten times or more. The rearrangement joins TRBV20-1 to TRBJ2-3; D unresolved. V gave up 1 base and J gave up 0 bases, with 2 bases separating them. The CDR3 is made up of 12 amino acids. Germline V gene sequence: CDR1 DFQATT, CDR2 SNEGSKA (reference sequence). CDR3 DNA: TGCAGTGCTAGAGTGAGCACAGATACGCAGTATTTT. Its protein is CSARVSTDTQYF.

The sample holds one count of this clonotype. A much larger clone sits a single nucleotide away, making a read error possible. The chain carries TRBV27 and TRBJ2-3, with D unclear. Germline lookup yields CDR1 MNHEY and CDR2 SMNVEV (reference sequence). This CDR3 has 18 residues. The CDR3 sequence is CASGLSLFSLENTDTQYF. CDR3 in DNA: TGTGCCAGCGGTTTATCTTTATTCTCTCTGGAAAACACAGATACGCAGTATTTT.

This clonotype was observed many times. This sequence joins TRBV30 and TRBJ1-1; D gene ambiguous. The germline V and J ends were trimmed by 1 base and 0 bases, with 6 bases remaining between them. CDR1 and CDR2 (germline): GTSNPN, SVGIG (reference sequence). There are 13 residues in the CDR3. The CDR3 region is CAWSERVNTEAFF. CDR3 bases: TGTGCCTGGAGTGAGCGGGTGAACACTGAAGCTTTCTTT.

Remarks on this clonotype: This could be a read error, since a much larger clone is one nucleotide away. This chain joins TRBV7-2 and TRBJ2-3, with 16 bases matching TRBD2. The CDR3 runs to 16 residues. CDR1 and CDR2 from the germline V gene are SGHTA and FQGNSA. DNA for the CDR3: TGTGCCAGCAGCTGGGGACTAGCGGGGGGGTCCGAGACCCGGTACTTC. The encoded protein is CASSWGLAGGSETRYF.

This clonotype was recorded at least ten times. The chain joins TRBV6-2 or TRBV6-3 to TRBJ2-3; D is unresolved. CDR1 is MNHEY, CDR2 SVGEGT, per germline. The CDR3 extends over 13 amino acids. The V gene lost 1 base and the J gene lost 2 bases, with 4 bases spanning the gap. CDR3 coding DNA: TGTGCCAGCAGTTACTTGGTCACAGATACGCAGTATTTT. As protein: CASSYLVTDTQYF.

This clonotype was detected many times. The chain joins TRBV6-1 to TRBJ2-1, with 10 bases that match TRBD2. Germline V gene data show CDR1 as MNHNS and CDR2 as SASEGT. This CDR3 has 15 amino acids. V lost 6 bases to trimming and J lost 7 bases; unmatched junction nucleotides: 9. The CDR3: CASRLQRGGRNEQFF. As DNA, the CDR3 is TGTGCCAGCAGATTACAGCGGGGGGGTAGGAATGAGCAGTTCTTC.

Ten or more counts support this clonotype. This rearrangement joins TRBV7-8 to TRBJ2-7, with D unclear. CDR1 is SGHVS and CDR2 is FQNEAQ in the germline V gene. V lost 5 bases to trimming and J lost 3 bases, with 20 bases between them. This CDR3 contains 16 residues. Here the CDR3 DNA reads TGTGCCAGCAGCACGTACCCCGGACGGTACGTCTACGAGCAGTACTTC. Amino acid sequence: CASSTYPGRYVYEQYF.

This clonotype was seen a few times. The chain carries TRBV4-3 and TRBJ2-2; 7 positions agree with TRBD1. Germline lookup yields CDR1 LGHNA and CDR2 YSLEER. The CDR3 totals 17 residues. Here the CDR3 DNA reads TGCGCTAGCGAAGACAGGGCCCAACCCGAGAACACCGGGGAGCTGTTTTTT. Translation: CASEDRAQPENTGELFF.